The clone carrying this T cell receptor beta chain turned up a few times. Its matching antigen is unknown. This specimen comes from a study of post-analysis software for immune sequencing data. Whole-study context: The study covered relapsing-remitting, secondary progressive and progressive-relapsing courses of multiple sclerosis.

Regarding the study as a whole: Normalized Chao1 diversity was significantly lower in multiple sclerosis patients than in controls. Strong co-clustering by F measure was seen for same-batch samples. In patients, TRBV5-6, TRBV5-1 and TRBV20-1 belonged to roughly five TRBV segments found more frequently than in controls.

CDR1 SEHNR and CDR2 FQNEAQ come from the germline V gene (reference sequence). Trimming stripped 5 bases from V and 2 bases from J, with 10 bases between. The CDR3 totals 14 residues. The authors incorporated unique molecular identifiers into the TCR beta cDNA libraries. It was from about 0.98 to 11 million T cells that some 500,000 cDNA molecules came. Each CDR3 protein is one row after TCRdb ran MiXCR on the PCR reads. Of 400,000 to 500,000 distinct CDR3 sequences listed, approximately 39% were seen once; the top ten hold less than 8%. Sequenced: blood. The chain joins TRBV7-9 to TRBJ1-5; no clear D. This clonotype was obtained from a girl aged 2-10 years with multiple sclerosis. The DNA for the CDR3 is TGTGCCAGCAGCCAGGAGAACGGCAATCAGCCCCAGCATTTT. This encodes CASSQENGNQPQHF.